The 6 T cell receptor beta chains in this list originate from one sample, sequenced in a study of Graves' ophthalmopathy and Graves' hyperthyroidism (dated by TCRdb to the late 2010s). The run used an Illumina HiSeq 2000. For repertoire sequencing, TCR beta CDR3 regions were amplified from RNA transcripts. A first-round RT-PCR used HTBI primers with the Qiagen OneStep RT-PCR kit, followed by a second-round multiplex PCR, size selection and purification. TCRdb reprocessed the public reads (quality trimming at Q25 with fastp, clone calling with MiXCR) and kept in-frame beta chains. Each CDR3 protein gets just one entry, which takes the most common genes and DNA from the rows behind it. Within this sample are roughly 400,000 distinct CDR3 sequences, with about 18% of them counted one time only. Around 2.4% of the sample rests with the top ten. Material: peripheral blood. Receptor source: an adult woman with stable Graves' hyperthyroidism.

This clonotype was found many times. The genes are TRBV6-1 and TRBJ2-1; D uncertain. The V end was cut by 2 bases, the J end by 0 bases, with 8 bases between. The CDR3 covers 15 residues. Germline V gene sequence: CDR1 MNHNS, CDR2 SASEGT. The CDR3: CASSEYAPSYNEQFF. The DNA for the CDR3 is TGTGCCAGCAGTGAATACGCGCCCTCCTACAATGAGCAGTTCTTC.

The table lists this clonotype with many counts. V gene TRBV20-1 combines with J gene TRBJ1-1, with 7 bases lining up with TRBD1. This CDR3 has 13 residues. After removal of 5 bases from V and 1 base from J, the junction contained 4 bases not matched to a gene. Germline CDR1 DFQATT, CDR2 SNEGSKA (reference sequence). The CDR3 DNA reads as TGCAGTGCTGGGGGACAGCAGAACACTGAAGCTTTCTTT. This encodes CSAGGQQNTEAFF.

This clonotype has only a few counts. J is TRBJ2-1 and V is TRBV12-5; D is possibly TRBD1 or TRBD2 (5 bases each). The CDR3 is 14 residues long. Trimming cost V 0 bases and J 7 bases, with 10 bases left between them. CDR1 and CDR2 (germline): LGHNT, FRNRAP. The CDR3 reads CASGLVLGANEQFF. As DNA, the CDR3 is TGTGCTAGTGGTTTGGTACTAGGGGCTAATGAGCAGTTCTTC.

This clonotype was seen more than once but under ten times. The genes are TRBV2 and TRBJ1-5; a weak D match, TRBD1 (6 bases). V was shortened by 6 bases and J by 4 bases, with 10 bases between the two germline ends. Germline CDR1 reads SNHLY; CDR2 reads FYNNEI. The CDR3 consists of 13 residues. The CDR3 nucleotides read TGTGCCAGCAGGGCACAGGGAAATCAGCCCCAGCATTTT. Amino acid sequence: CASRAQGNQPQHF.

Concerning this clonotype itself: Since a much larger clone is just one base distant, this may be a read error. V and J are TRBV12-3 or TRBV12-4 and TRBJ2-5; weak D call: TRBD1 (5 bases). The CDR3 contains 15 residues. The CDR3 sequence is CAGSLDQGSKETEYF. The CDR3 nucleotides read TGTGCCGGCAGTTTAGATCAGGGATCGAAAGAGACCGAGTACTTC.

This clonotype came up a few times. The rearrangement links TRBV18 to TRBJ2-7; TRBD1 matches 10 bases. V trimming: 5 bases; J trimming: 6 bases; junction bases outside the gene matches: 4. The CDR3 contains 13 residues. CDR1 is KGHSH and CDR2 is LQKENI in the germline V gene. The DNA of the CDR3 is TGTGCCAGCTCAGCGACAGGGGGCGCCGAGCAGTACTTC. Its protein product is CASSATGGAEQYF.